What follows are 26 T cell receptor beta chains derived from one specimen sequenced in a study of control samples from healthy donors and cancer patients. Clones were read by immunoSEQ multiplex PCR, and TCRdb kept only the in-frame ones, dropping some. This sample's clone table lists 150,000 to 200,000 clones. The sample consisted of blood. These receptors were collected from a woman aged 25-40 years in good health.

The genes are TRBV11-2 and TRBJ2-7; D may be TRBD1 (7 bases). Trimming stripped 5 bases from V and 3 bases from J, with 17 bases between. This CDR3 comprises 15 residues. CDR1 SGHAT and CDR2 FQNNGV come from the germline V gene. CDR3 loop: CASSPGPGGFYEQYF. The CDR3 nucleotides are TGTGCCAGCAGCCCAGGGCCAGGGGGGTTCTACGAGCAGTACTTC.

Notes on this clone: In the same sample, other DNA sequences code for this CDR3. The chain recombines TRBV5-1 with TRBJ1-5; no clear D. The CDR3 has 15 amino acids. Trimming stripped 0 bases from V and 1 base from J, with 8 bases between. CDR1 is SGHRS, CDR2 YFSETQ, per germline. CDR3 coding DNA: TGCGCCAGCAGCTTGGTCGGAAACAGCAATCAGCCCCAGCATTTT. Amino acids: CASSLVGNSNQPQHF. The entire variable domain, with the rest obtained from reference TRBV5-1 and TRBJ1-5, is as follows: KAGVTQTPRYLIKTRGQQVTLSCSPISGHRSVSWYQQTPGQGLQFLFEYFSETQRNKGNFPGRFSGRQFSNSRSEMNVSTLELGDSALYLCASSLVGNSNQPQHFGDGTRLSIL.

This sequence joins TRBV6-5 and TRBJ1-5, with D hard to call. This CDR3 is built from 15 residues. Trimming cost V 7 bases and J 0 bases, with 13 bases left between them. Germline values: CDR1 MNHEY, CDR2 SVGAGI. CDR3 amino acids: CASTGDPSSNQPQHF. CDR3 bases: TGTGCCAGCACGGGCGATCCGTCTAGCAATCAGCCCCAGCATTTT.

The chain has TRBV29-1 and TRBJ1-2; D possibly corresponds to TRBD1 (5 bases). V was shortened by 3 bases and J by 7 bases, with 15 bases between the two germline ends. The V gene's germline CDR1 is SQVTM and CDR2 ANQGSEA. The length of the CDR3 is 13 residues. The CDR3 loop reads CSVDRDAPFGYTF. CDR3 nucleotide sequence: TGCAGCGTTGATCGGGACGCACCTTTTGGCTACACCTTC.

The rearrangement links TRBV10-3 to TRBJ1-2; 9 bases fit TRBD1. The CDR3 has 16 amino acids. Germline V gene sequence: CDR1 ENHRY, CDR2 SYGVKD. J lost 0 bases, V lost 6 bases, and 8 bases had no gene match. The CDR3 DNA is TGTGCCATCAGCCCGGACAGGGGATTTTCTAACTATGGCTACACCTTC. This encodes CAISPDRGFSNYGYTF.

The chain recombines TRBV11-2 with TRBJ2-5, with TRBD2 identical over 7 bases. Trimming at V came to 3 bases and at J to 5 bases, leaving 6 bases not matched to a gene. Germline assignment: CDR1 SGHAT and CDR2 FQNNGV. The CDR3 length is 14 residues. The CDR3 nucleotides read TGTGCCAGCAGCTTTGGGGGGGGACGGGAGACCCAGTACTTC. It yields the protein CASSFGGGRETQYF.

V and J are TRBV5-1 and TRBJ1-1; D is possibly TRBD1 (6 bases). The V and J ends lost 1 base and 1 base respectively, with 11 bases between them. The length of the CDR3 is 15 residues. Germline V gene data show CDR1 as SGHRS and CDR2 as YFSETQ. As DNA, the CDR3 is TGCGCCAGCAGCTTGTGGCAGGGGAGGAACACTGAAGCTTTCTTT. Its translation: CASSLWQGRNTEAFF.

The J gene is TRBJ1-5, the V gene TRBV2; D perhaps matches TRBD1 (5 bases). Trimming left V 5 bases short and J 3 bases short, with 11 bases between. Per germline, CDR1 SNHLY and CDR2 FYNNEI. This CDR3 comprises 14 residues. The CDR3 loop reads CASSPDSYNQPQHF. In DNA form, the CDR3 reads TGTGCCAGCAGTCCCGACAGCTACAATCAGCCCCAGCATTTT.

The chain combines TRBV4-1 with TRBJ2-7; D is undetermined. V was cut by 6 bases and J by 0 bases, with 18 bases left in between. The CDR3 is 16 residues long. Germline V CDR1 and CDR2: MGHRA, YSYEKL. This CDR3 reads CASSPILRTDSYEQYF. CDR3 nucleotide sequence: TGCGCCAGCAGTCCAATATTGCGTACAGACTCCTACGAGCAGTACTTC.

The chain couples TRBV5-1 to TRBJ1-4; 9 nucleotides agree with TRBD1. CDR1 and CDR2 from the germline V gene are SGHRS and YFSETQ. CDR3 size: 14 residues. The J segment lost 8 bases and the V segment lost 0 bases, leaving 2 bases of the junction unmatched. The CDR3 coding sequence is TGCGCCAGCAGCTTGGGACAGGGGGAGGAAAAACTGTTTTTT. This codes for CASSLGQGEEKLFF.

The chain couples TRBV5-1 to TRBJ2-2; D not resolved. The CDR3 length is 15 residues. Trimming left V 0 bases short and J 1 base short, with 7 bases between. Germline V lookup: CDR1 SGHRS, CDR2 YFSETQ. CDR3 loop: CASSLDLLNTGELFF. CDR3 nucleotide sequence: TGCGCCAGCAGCTTGGATTTACTGAACACCGGGGAGCTGTTTTTT. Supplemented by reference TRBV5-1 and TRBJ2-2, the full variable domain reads KAGVTQTPRYLIKTRGQQVTLSCSPISGHRSVSWYQQTPGQGLQFLFEYFSETQRNKGNFPGRFSGRQFSNSRSEMNVSTLELGDSALYLCASSLDLLNTGELFFGEGSRLTVL.

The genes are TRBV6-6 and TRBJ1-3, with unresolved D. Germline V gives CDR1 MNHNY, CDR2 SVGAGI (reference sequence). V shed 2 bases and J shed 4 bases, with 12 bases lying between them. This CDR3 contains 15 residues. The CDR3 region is CASSYGPGNGNTIYF. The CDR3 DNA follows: TGTGCCAGCAGTTACGGACCTGGGAACGGAAACACCATATATTTT.

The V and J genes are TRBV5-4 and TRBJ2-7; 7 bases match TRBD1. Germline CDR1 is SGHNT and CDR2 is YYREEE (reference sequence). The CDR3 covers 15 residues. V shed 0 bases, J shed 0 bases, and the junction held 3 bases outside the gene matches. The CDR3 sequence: CASSLGDRYSYEQYF. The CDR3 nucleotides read TGTGCCAGCAGCTTGGGGGACAGATACTCCTACGAGCAGTACTTC.

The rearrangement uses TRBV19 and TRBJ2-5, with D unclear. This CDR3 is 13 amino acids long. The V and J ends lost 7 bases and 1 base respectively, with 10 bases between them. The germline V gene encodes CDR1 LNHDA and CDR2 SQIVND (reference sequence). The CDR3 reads CASKEALQETQYF. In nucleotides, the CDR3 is TGTGCCAGTAAAGAAGCCCTCCAAGAGACCCAGTACTTC.

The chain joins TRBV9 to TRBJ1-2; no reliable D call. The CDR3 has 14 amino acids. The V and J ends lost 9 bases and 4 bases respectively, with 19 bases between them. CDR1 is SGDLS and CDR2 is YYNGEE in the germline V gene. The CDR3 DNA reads TGTGCCAAGCCCCAGCAGGAGCCTCCCTATGGCTACACCTTC. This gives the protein CAKPQQEPPYGYTF. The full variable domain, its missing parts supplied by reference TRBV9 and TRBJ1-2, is DSGVTQTPKHLITATGQRVTLRCSPRSGDLSVYWYQQSLDQGLQFLIQYYNGEERAKGNILERFSAQQFPDLHSELNLSSLELGDSALYFCAKPQQEPPYGYTFGSGTRLTVV.

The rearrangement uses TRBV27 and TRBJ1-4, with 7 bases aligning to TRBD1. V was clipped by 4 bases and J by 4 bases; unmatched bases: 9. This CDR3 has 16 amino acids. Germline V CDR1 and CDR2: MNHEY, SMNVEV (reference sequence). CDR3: CASSSIGTAFNEKLFF. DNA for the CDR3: TGTGCCAGCAGTTCCATCGGGACAGCTTTTAATGAAAAACTGTTTTTT.

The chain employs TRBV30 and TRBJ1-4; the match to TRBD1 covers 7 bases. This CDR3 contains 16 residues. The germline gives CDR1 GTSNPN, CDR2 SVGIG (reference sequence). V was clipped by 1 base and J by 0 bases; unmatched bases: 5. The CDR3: CAWSGQGDATNEKLFF. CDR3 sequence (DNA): TGTGCCTGGAGTGGACAGGGTGATGCAACTAATGAAAAACTGTTTTTT.

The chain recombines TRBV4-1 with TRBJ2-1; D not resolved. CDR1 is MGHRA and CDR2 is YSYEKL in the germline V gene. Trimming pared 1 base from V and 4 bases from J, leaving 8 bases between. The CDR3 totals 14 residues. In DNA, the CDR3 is TGCGCCAGCAGCCAAGTCCCTCCTTACAATGAGCAGTTCTTC. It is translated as CASSQVPPYNEQFF.

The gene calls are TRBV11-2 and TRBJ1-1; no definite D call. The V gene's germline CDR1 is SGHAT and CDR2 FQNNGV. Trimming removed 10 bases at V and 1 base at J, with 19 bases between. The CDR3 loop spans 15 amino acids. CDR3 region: CATHLVGSQNTEAFF. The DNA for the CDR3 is TGTGCCACCCACCTCGTGGGTTCCCAGAACACTGAAGCTTTCTTT.

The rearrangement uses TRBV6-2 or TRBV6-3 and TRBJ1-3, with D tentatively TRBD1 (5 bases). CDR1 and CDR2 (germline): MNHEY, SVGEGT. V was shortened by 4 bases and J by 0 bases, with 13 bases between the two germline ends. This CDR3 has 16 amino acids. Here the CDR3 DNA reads TGTGCCAGCAGTTTTGGGACGACGCGCTCTGGAAACACCATATATTTT. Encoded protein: CASSFGTTRSGNTIYF.

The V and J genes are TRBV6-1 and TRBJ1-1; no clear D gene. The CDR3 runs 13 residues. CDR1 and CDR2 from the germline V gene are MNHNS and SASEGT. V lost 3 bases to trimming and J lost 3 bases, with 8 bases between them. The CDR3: CASSDNRDTEAFF. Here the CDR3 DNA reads TGTGCCAGCAGTGATAACCGGGACACTGAAGCTTTCTTT.

CDR3 coding DNA: TGTGCCAGCAGCCAAGGGGCCCAGGGACCCTACGAGCAGTACTTC. It translates to CASSQGAQGPYEQYF. J is TRBJ2-7 and V is TRBV3-1 (or the pseudogene TRBV3-2); either TRBD1 or TRBD2 may fit D (5 bases each). CDR3 length equals 15 residues. CDR1 LGHDT and CDR2 YNNKEL come from the germline V gene (reference sequence). Trimming took 1 base from V and 2 from J, leaving 12 bases between them.

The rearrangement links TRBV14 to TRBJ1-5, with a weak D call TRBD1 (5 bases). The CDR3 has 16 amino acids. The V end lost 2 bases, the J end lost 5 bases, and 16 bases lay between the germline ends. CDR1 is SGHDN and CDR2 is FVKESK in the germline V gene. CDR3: CASSQHLGGVHQPQHF. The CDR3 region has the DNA TGTGCCAGCAGCCAACATCTTGGGGGGGTTCATCAGCCCCAGCATTTT. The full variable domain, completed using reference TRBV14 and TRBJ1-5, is EAGVTQFPSHSVIEKGQTVTLRCDPISGHDNLYWYRRVMGKEIKFLLHFVKESKQDESGMPNNRFLAERTGGTYSTLKVQPAELEDSGVYFCASSQHLGGVHQPQHFGDGTRLSIL.

The CDR3 loop is CASRQGNTEAFF. CDR3 nucleotide sequence: TGTGCCAGCAGACAGGGGAACACTGAAGCTTTCTTT. V gene TRBV12-3 or TRBV12-4 combines with J gene TRBJ1-1; D is possibly TRBD1 (6 bases). V lost 6 bases and J 1 base, leaving 6 bases between the germline ends. This CDR3 comprises 12 residues.

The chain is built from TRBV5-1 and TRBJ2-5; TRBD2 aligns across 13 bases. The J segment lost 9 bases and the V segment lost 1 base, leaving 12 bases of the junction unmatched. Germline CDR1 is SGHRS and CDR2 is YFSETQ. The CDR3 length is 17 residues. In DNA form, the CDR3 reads TGCGCCAGCAGCTTGAGTGGGGGACTAGCGGGGAAGGCGGCCCAGTACTTC. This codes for CASSLSGGLAGKAAQYF.

In DNA, the CDR3 is TGCGCCAGCAGTGCGGGCGGGGGGGCAATTTTTGAGCAGTTCTTC. Residues: CASSAGGGAIFEQFF. This chain uses TRBV10-1 with TRBJ2-1; 9 nucleotides agree with TRBD2. Per the germline V gene, CDR1 is WNHNN and CDR2 is SYGVQD (reference sequence). CDR3 length: 15 residues. V dropped 4 bases and J dropped 9; count of bases not matched to a gene: 10.